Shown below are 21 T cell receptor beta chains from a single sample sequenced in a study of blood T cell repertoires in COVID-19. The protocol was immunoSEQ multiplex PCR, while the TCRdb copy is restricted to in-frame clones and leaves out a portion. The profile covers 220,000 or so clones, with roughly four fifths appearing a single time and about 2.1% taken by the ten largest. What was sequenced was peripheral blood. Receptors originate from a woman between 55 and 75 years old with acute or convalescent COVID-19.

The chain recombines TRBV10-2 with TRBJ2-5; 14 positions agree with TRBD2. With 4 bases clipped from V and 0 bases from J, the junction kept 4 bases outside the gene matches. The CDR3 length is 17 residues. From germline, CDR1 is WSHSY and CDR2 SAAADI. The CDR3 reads CASSGGLAGDYQETQYF. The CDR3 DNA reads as TGCGCCAGCAGTGGGGGACTAGCGGGGGACTACCAAGAGACCCAGTACTTC.

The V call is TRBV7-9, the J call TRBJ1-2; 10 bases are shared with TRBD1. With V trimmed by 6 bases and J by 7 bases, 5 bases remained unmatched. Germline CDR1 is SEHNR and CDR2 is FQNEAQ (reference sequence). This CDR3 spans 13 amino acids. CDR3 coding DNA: TGTGCCAGCAGTCCAGACAGGGGGCCTGGCTACACCTTC. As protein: CASSPDRGPGYTF.

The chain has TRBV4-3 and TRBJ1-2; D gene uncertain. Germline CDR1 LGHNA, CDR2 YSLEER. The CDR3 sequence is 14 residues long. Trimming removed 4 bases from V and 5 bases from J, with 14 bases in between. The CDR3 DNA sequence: TGCGCCAGCAGCCCGACTTCTTTGGAGTATGGCTACACCTTC. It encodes CASSPTSLEYGYTF.

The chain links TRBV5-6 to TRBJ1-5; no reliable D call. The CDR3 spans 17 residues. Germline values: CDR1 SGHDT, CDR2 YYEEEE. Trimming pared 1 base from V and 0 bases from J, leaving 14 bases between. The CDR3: CASSLLAGTSSNQPQHF. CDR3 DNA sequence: TGTGCCAGCAGCTTGCTAGCCGGAACTTCTAGCAATCAGCCCCAGCATTTT. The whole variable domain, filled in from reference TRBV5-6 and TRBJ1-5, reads DAGVTQSPTHLIKTRGQQVTLRCSPKSGHDTVSWYQQALGQGPQFIFQYYEEEERQRGNFPDRFSGHQFPNYSSELNVNALLLGDSALYLCASSLLAGTSSNQPQHFGDGTRLSIL.

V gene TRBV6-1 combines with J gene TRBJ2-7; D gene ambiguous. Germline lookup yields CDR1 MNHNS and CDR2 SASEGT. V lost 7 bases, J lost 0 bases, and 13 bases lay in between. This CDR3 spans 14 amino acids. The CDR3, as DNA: TGTGCCAGCAACCAAGCCCCGAGCTCCTACGAGCAGTACTTC. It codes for CASNQAPSSYEQYF.

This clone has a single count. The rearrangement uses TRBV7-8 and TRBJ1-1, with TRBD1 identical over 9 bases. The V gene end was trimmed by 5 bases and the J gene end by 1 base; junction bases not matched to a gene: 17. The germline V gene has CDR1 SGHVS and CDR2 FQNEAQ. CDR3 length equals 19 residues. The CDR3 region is CASSLRDRAVWSKNTEAFF. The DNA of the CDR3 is TGTGCCAGCAGCCTCCGGGACAGGGCGGTATGGTCCAAGAACACTGAAGCTTTCTTT.

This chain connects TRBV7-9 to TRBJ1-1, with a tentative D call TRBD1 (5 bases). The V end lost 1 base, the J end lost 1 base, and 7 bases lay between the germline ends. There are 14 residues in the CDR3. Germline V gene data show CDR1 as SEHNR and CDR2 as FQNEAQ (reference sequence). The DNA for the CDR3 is TGTGCCAGCAGCTTAGATACAGGGAACACTGAAGCTTTCTTT. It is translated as CASSLDTGNTEAFF. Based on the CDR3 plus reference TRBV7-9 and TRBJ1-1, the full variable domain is DTGVSQNPRHKITKRGQNVTFRCDPISEHNRLYWYRQTLGQGPEFLTYFQNEAQLEKSRLLSDRFSAERPKGSFSTLEIQRTEQGDSAMYLCASSLDTGNTEAFFGQGTRLTVV.

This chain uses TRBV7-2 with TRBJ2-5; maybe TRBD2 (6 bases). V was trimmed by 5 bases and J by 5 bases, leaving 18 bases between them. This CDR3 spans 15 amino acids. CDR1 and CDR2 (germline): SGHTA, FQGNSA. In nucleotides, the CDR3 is TGTGCCAGCAGCCCAACTAGCAGGGTTTGGGAGACCCAGTACTTC. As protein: CASSPTSRVWETQYF.

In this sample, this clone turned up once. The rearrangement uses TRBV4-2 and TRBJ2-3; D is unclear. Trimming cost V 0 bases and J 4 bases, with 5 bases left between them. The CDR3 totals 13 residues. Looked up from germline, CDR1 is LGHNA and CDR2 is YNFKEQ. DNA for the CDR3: TGTGCCAGCAGCCAAGACCTCCCAGATACGCAGTATTTT. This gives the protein CASSQDLPDTQYF.

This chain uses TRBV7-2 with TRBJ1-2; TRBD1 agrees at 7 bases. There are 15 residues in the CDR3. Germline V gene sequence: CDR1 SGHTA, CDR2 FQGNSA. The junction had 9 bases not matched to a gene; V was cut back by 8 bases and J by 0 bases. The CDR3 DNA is TGTGCCAGCGCCTTAACCGGGACAGCTAACTATGGCTACACCTTC. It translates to CASALTGTANYGYTF.

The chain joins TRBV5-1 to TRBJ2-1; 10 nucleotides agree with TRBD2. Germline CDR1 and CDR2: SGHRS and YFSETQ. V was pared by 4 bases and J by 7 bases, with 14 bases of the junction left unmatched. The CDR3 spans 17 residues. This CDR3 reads CASSPGGSGGALNEQFF. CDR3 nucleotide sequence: TGCGCCAGCAGCCCAGGCGGGAGCGGGGGGGCCTTAAATGAGCAGTTCTTC.

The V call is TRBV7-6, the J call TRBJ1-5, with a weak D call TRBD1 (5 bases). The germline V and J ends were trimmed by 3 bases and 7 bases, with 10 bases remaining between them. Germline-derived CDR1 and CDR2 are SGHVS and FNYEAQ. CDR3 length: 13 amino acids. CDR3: CASSLGEGQPQHF. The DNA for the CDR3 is TGTGCCAGCAGCTTGGGGGAGGGGCAGCCCCAGCATTTT.

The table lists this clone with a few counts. CDR3 sequence: CASSTRIRQGAKNEKLFF. The CDR3 bases are TGTGCCAGCAGCACCCGGATTAGACAGGGGGCGAAGAATGAAAAACTGTTTTTT. The chain uses TRBV7-9 and TRBJ1-4; TRBD1 aligns across 10 bases. The CDR3 covers 18 residues. The V segment lost 5 bases and the J segment 5 bases; nucleotides outside the gene matches: 14. CDR1 and CDR2 from the germline V gene are SEHNR and FQNEAQ (reference sequence).

The CDR3 here is CASSYSPDTASEQFF. DNA of the CDR3: TGTGCCAGCAGTTACTCCCCCGACACGGCCAGTGAGCAGTTCTTC. The V and J genes are TRBV6-6 and TRBJ2-1, with D hard to call. The CDR3 loop spans 15 amino acids. CDR1 and CDR2 from the germline V gene are MNHNY and SVGAGI (reference sequence). Trimming left V 0 bases short and J 9 bases short, with 15 bases between.

The CDR3 loop is CASSLAGGLNEQFF. CDR3 in DNA: TGCGCCAGCAGCTTAGCGGGGGGGTTGAATGAGCAGTTCTTC. The chain joins TRBV5-1 to TRBJ2-1; 10 nucleotides match TRBD2. The CDR3 length is 14 residues. Trimming took 2 bases from V and 7 from J; bases not matched to a gene: 3. Germline V lookup: CDR1 SGHRS, CDR2 YFSETQ.

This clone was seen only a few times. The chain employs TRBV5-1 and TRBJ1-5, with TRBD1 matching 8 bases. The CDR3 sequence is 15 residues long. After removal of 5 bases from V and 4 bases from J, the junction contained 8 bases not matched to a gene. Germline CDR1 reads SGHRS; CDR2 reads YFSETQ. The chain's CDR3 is CASRPETGDNQPQHF. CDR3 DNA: TGCGCCAGCAGACCTGAGACAGGGGATAATCAGCCCCAGCATTTT.

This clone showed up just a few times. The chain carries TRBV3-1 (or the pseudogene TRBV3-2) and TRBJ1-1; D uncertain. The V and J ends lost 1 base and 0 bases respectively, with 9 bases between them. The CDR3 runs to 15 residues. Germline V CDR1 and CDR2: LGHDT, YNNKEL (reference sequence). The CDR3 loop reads CASSQGEIMNTEAFF. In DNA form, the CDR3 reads TGTGCCAGCAGCCAAGGGGAGATAATGAACACTGAAGCTTTCTTT.

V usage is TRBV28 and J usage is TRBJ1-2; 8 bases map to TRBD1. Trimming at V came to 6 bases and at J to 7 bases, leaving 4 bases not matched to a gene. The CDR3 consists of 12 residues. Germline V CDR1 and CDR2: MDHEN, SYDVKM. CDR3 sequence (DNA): TGTGCCAGCAGCCGGACAGGGTTTGGCTACACCTTC. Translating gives CASSRTGFGYTF.

CDR3 coding DNA: TGTGCCAGCAGTCCGACAGGGTCAGGGGAGCTGTTTTTT. It translates to CASSPTGSGELFF. J is TRBJ2-2 and V is TRBV12-3 or TRBV12-4; 7 bases fit TRBD1. Trimming took 5 bases from V and 8 from J; bases not matched to a gene: 5. The CDR3 is made up of 13 amino acids.

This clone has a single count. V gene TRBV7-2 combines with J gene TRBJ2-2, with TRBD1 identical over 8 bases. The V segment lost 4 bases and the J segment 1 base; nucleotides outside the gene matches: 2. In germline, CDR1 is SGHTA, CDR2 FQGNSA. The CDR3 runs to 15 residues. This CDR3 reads CASSSGQGNTGELFF. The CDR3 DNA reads TGTGCCAGCAGCTCAGGACAGGGGAACACCGGGGAGCTGTTTTTT.

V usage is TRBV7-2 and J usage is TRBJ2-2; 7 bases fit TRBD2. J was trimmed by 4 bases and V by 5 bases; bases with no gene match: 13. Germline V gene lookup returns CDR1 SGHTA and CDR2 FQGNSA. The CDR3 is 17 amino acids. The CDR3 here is CASSPSWVGGSTGELFF. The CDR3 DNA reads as TGTGCCAGCAGCCCCTCCTGGGTCGGGGGGTCCACCGGGGAGCTGTTTTTT.